This T cell receptor (beta chain) originates from a study of siplizumab effects on memory and regulatory T cells. Findings of the study overall: The diversity of naive T cells seemed greater than that of memory cells, and their alloresponse contribution seemed major. The majority of clones, roughly 75-95% of proliferating CD4+ or CD8+ clones, lacked an assignable naive or memory phenotype. In the presence of siplizumab, alloreactive sequences traceable to unstimulated CD4+ memory cells were significantly reduced.

About this clone: Antigen specificity is unknown.

This CDR3 spans 15 amino acids. CDR1 and CDR2 from the germline V gene are LNHDA and SQIVND (reference sequence). Trimming took off 1 base at V and 1 base at J, with 10 bases between the two ends. Assayed TCR templates numbered 85,000 to 100,000 for each sample. TCRdb's copy holds only in-frame clones and misses some; the assay was immunoSEQ multiplex PCR. The table has 100,000 or so clones, 80% to 95% seen once. The sample comprised non-Treg CD4+ T cells sorted from blood. The V and J genes are TRBV19 and TRBJ1-1; D not certain. This clonotype was obtained from a human donor in good health. The CDR3 DNA is TGTGCCAGTAGTATAGTGGCAGGCCCGAACACTGAAGCTTTCTTT. This codes for CASSIVAGPNTEAFF.